Here is one T cell receptor beta chain with its context. As yet, its antigen is unknown. The data stem from a study of cytomegalovirus exposure and HLA in healthy donors. V shed 7 bases and J shed 0 bases, with 13 bases lying between them. The CDR3 loop spans 13 amino acids. Germline CDR1 is SQVTM and CDR2 is ANQGSEA. Both 60 Vbeta primers and 13 Jbeta primers went into the PCR. Measured with immunoSEQ multiplex PCR; TCRdb has only the in-frame clones, and not every one. The data hold 170,000 or so clones, with approximately 80% observed a single time. General observations from the study: Among TCR beta chains, those listed as cytomegalovirus-associated numbered some 170.

This chain uses TRBV29-1 with TRBJ2-7; possibly TRBD1 for D (7 bases). The TCR originated in a boy between 10 and 17 years old in good health and CMV-seronegative. Sample: PBMCs. The CDR3 reads CSARQGGSYEQYF. The CDR3 coding sequence is TGCAGCGCCAGACAGGGAGGCTCCTACGAGCAGTACTTC.